Each of the 10 T cell receptor beta chains below was sequenced from the same sample in a study of T and B cells in COVID-19 patients. From blood, roughly 220-550 ng of genomic DNA served as TRB template. TRB rearrangements were amplified by multiplex PCR with BIOMED2 TRB-A/B primers. TCRdb recomputed calls from the multiplex PCR reads with MiXCR, one row per CDR3 protein. Altogether around 20,000 distinct CDR3 sequences are present, approximately 29% being singletons, with the ten largest covering 2.5% to 3%. Sequencing was done on a sample of blood. These receptors originate from a human donor who had recovered from COVID-19.

This rearrangement joins TRBV30 to TRBJ1-1; D is unclear. Germline CDR1 and CDR2: GTSNPN and SVGIG (reference sequence). CDR3 length: 13 residues. V lost 3 bases, J lost 1 base, and 9 bases lay in between. The CDR3 here is CAWRTFQNTEAFF. The CDR3 region has the DNA TGTGCCTGGAGGACTTTTCAGAACACTGAAGCTTTCTTT.

The rearrangement uses TRBV19 and TRBJ1-5; 11 bases match TRBD1. In germline, CDR1 is LNHDA, CDR2 SQIVND (reference sequence). CDR3 length: 17 amino acids. Trimming removed 1 base from V and 5 bases from J; junction bases left unmatched: 7. In DNA form, the CDR3 reads TGTGCCAGTAGTATAGTAGCGGACAGGGGGCTGCATCAGCCCCAGCATTTT. Translation: CASSIVADRGLHQPQHF. The full variable domain, in which reference TRBV19 and TRBJ1-5 provide the parts outside the CDR3, is DGGITQSPKYLFRKEGQNVTLSCEQNLNHDAMYWYRQDPGQGLRLIYYSQIVNDFQKGDIAEGYSVSREKKESFPLTVTSAQKNPTAFYLCASSIVADRGLHQPQHFGDGTRLSIL.

This clonotype has more than one count but fewer than ten. The chain employs TRBV27 and TRBJ2-7; TRBD2 matches at 9 bases. J lost 2 bases, V lost 6 bases, and 5 bases had no gene match. The CDR3 sequence is 14 residues long. The germline V gene encodes CDR1 MNHEY and CDR2 SMNVEV (reference sequence). This chain's CDR3 is CASRQKRGAYEQYF. The CDR3 DNA follows: TGTGCCAGCAGACAAAAGCGGGGGGCCTACGAGCAGTACTTC.

The chain uses TRBV7-2 and TRBJ2-1; 7 bases are shared with TRBD1. Unmatched junction bases numbered 3, after V lost 1 base and J lost 3 bases. This CDR3 spans 15 amino acids. Germline CDR1 SGHTA, CDR2 FQGNSA. CDR3 sequence: CASSLVQGNYNEQFF. CDR3 nucleotides: TGTGCCAGCAGCTTAGTACAGGGGAACTACAATGAGCAGTTCTTC.

This clonotype was detected a few times. This CDR3 reads CASSPGPHFSSSYNSPLHF. The CDR3 nucleotides read TGTGCCAGCAGTCCCGGGCCTCATTTCTCCAGCTCCTATAATTCACCCCTCCACTTT. The V call is TRBV27, the J call TRBJ1-6, with D hard to call. CDR3 length: 19 residues. Germline V gene sequence: CDR1 MNHEY, CDR2 SMNVEV (reference sequence). Deletions cut 5 bases from V and 0 bases from J, with 20 bases between.

The chain uses TRBV30 and TRBJ1-5; D uncertain. The CDR3 has 15 residues. Germline lookup yields CDR1 GTSNPN and CDR2 SVGIG (reference sequence). V dropped 3 bases and J dropped 2 bases, with 14 bases sitting between them. The CDR3 is CAWSPRLVGNQPQHF. The CDR3 DNA reads as TGTGCCTGGAGCCCGCGTCTCGTAGGCAATCAGCCCCAGCATTTT.

By sample fraction, this clonotype is medium-sized. V gene TRBV19 combines with J gene TRBJ2-6; D is perhaps TRBD2 (5 bases). V was shortened by 5 bases and J by 4 bases, with 18 bases between the two germline ends. Germline lookup yields CDR1 LNHDA and CDR2 SQIVND (reference sequence). This CDR3 has 17 amino acids. The CDR3 DNA reads as TGTGCCAGTAGTCCCTCTATCCCGGGGAACGGGGCCAACGTCCTGACTTTC. Translation gives CASSPSIPGNGANVLTF.

The CDR3 nucleotides are TGTGCCATCAGAGGGACTAGCGGGGGATCCTACGAGCAGTACTTC. This sequence encodes CAIRGTSGGSYEQYF. V usage is TRBV6-1 and J usage is TRBJ2-7, with 14 bases aligning to TRBD2. Germline loops: CDR1 MNHNS, CDR2 SASEGT. V was pared by 10 bases and J by 1 base, with 6 bases of the junction left unmatched. The CDR3 extends over 15 amino acids.

The chain couples TRBV20-1 to TRBJ2-1; D remains unclear. This CDR3 contains 12 residues. CDR1 and CDR2 from the germline V gene are DFQATT and SNEGSKA (reference sequence). Trimming removed 2 bases from V and 4 bases from J, with 6 bases in between. Written as DNA, the CDR3 is TGCAGTGCTAGATGGCTTTACAATGAGCAGTTCTTC. This sequence encodes CSARWLYNEQFF.

Only a few counts were recorded for this clonotype. The chain recombines TRBV27 with TRBJ1-1, with D unclear. CDR1 and CDR2 from the germline V gene are MNHEY and SMNVEV (reference sequence). Trimming pared 8 bases from V and 10 bases from J, leaving 14 bases between. This CDR3 comprises 11 residues. As DNA, the CDR3 is TGTGCCAGCTCTTACACTAATGTAGCTTTCTTT. Its translation: CASSYTNVAFF.